The entry below gives a single T cell receptor beta chain sequence along with its context. This sample was taken from a study of blood T cell repertoires in COVID-19. In the study overall: Acute and convalescent COVID-19 specimens originated in the United States, Italy and Spain.

Germline V lookup: CDR1 ENHRY, CDR2 SYGVKD. V lost 5 bases, J lost 4 bases, and 12 bases stayed unmatched. This CDR3 comprises 16 residues. Method: immunoSEQ multiplex PCR; TCRdb's copy keeps in-frame clones and lacks some. The sample consists of approximately 80,000 clones, around 81% of them appearing once. V gene TRBV10-3 combines with J gene TRBJ1-1; 8 positions match TRBD1. Sequencing was carried out using peripheral blood. This clonotype originated in a man aged 80 or over with acute or convalescent COVID-19. The CDR3 nucleotides are TGTGCCATCAGTTCAAACAGGGGGAATGAGGTCACTGAAGCTTTCTTT. It yields the protein CAISSNRGNEVTEAFF.